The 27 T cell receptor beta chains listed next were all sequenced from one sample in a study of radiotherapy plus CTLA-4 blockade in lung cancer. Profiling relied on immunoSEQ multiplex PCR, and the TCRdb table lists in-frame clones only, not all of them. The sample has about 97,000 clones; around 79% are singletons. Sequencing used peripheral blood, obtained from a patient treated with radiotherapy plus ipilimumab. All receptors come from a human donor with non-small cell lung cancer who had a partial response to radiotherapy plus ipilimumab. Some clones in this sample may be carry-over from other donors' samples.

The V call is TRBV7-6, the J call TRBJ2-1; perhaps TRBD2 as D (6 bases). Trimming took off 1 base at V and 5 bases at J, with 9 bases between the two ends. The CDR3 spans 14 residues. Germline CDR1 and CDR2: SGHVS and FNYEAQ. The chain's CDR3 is CASSLGGLHNEQFF. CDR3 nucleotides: TGTGCCAGCAGCTTAGGGGGACTGCACAATGAGCAGTTCTTC.

The CDR3 sequence is CASSIDGGHEQFF. DNA for the CDR3: TGTGCCAGTAGTATAGATGGAGGTCATGAGCAGTTCTTC. The V gene is TRBV19, the J gene TRBJ2-1; perhaps TRBD2 as D (5 bases). CDR1 and CDR2 (germline): LNHDA, SQIVND (reference sequence). The CDR3 is 13 residues long. The V gene lost 0 bases and the J gene lost 8 bases, with 8 bases spanning the gap.

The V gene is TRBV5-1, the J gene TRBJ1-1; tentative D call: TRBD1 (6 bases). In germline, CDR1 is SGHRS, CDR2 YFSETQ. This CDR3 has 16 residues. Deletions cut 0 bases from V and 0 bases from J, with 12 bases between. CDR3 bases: TGCGCCAGCAGCTTGGCACAAAGGACAGTGAACACTGAAGCTTTCTTT. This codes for CASSLAQRTVNTEAFF.

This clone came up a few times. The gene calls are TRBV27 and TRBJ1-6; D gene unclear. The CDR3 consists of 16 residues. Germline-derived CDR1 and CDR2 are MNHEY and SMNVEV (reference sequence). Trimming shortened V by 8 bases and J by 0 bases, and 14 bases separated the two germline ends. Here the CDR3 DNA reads TGTGCCAGCGCCCCGAGGCGAAGCTCCTATAATTCACCCCTCCACTTT. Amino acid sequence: CASAPRRSSYNSPLHF.

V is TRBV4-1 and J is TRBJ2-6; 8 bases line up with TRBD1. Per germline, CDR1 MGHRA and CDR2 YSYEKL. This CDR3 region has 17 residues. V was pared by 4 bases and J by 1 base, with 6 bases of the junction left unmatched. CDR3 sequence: CASSPGQGTSGANVLTF. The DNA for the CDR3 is TGCGCCAGCAGCCCAGGACAGGGAACTTCTGGGGCCAACGTCCTGACTTTC.

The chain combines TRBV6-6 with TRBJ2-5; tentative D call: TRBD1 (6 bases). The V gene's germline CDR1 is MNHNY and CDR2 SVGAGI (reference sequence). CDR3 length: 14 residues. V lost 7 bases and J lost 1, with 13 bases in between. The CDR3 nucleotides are TGTGCCAGCACTTTTACAGGGCTCCAAGAGACCCAGTACTTC. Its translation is CASTFTGLQETQYF.

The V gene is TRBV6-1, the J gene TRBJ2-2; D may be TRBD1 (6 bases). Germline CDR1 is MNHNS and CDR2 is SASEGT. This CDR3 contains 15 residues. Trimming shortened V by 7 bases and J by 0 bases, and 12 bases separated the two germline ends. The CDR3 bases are TGTGCCAGCACTTTCGGACAGCCGAACACCGGGGAGCTGTTTTTT. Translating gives CASTFGQPNTGELFF.

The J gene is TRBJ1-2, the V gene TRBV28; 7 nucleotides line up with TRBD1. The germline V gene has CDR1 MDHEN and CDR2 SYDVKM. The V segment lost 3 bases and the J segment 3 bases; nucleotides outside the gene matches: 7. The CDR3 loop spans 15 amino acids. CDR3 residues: CASSLTGNGYYGYTF. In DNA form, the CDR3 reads TGTGCCAGCAGTTTGACAGGGAACGGATACTATGGCTACACCTTC.

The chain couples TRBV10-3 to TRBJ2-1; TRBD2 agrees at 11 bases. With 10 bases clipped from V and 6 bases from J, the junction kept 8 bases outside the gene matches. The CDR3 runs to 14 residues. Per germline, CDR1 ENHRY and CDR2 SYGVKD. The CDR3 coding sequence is TGTGCCACAGGGGTTAGCGGGGGGGCCAATGAGCAGTTCTTC. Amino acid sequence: CATGVSGGANEQFF.

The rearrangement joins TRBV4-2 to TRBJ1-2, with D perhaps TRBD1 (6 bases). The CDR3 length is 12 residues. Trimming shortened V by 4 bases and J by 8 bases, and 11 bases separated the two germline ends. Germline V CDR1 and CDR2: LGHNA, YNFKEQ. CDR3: CASSRNREGYTF. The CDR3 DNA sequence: TGTGCCAGCAGCCGGAACAGGGAGGGCTACACCTTC.

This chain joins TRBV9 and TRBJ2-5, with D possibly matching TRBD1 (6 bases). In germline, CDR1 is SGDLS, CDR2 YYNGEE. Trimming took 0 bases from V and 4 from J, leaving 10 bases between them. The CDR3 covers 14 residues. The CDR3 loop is CASSVDSRGETQYF. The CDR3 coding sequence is TGTGCCAGCAGCGTAGATAGCAGGGGAGAGACCCAGTACTTC.

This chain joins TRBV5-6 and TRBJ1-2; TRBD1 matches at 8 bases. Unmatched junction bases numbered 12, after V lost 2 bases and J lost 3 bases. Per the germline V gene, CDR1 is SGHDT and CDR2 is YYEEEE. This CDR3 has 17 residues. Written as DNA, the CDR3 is TGTGCCAGCAGCTTTGGCCTAACCCCAGGGGGCGACTATGGCTACACCTTC. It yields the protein CASSFGLTPGGDYGYTF.

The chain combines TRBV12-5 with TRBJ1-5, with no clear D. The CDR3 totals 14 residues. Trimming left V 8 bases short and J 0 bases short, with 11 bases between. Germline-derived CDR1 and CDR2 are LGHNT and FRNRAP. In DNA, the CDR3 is TGTGCTAGTTCCCAGGCCGATAGCAATCAGCCCCAGCATTTT. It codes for CASSQADSNQPQHF.

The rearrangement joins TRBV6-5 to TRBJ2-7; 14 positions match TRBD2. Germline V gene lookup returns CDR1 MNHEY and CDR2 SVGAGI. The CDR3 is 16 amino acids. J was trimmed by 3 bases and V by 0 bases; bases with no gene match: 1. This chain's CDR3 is CASSYSGTSGSYEQYF. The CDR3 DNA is TGTGCCAGCAGTTACTCCGGGACTAGCGGGAGCTACGAGCAGTACTTC.

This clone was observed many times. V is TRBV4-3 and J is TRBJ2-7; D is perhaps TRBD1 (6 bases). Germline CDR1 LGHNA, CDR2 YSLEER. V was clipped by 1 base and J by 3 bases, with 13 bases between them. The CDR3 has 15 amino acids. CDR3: CASSQVWDTNYEQYF. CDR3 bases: TGCGCCAGCAGCCAAGTCTGGGACACTAACTACGAGCAGTACTTC.

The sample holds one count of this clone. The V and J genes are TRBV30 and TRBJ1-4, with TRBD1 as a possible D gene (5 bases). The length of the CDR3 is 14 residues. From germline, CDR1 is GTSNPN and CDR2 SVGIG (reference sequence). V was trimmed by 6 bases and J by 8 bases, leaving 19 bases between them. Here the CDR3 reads CACAQTSRGEKLFF. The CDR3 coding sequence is TGTGCCTGTGCCCAGACAAGCCGGGGGGAAAAACTGTTTTTT.

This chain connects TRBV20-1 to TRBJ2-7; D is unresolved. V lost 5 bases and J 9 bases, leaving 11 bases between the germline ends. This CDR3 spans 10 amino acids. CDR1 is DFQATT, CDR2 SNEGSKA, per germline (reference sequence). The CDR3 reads CSAYQVRQYF. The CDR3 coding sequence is TGCAGTGCTTACCAGGTCAGGCAGTACTTC.

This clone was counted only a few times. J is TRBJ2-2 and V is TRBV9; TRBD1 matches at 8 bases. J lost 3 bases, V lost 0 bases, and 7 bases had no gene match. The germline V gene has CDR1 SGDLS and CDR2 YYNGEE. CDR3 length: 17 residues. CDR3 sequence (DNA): TGTGCCAGCAGCGTAGAAGATACAGGGGGTGACACCGGGGAGCTGTTTTTT. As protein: CASSVEDTGGDTGELFF.

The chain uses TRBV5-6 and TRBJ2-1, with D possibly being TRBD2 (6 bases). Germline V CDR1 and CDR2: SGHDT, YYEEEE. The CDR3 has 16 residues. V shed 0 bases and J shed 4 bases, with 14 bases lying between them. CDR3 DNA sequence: TGTGCCAGCAGCTTGGATGGGACTCTTTCGTACAATGAGCAGTTCTTC. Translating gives CASSLDGTLSYNEQFF.

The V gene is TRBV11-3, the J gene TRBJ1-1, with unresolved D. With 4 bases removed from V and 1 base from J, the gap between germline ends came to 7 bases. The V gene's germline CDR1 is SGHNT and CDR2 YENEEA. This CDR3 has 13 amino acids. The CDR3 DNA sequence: TGTGCCAGCAGCTCCCCGAGGAACACTGAAGCTTTCTTT. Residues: CASSSPRNTEAFF.

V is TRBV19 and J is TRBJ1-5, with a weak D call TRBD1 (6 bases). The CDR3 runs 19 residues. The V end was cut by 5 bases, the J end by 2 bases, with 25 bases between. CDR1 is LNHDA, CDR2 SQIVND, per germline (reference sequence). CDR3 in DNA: TGTGCCAGTAGTTTGCAGGGGTCAACGTTTTCATTGGGCAATCAGCCCCAGCATTTT. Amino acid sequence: CASSLQGSTFSLGNQPQHF.

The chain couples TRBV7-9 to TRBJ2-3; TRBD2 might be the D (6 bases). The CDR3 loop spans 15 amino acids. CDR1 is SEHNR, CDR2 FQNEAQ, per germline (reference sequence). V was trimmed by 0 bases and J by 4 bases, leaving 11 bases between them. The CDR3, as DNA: TGTGCCAGCAGCTTAGCGGGAGGAGGCCCAGATACGCAGTATTTT. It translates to CASSLAGGGPDTQYF.

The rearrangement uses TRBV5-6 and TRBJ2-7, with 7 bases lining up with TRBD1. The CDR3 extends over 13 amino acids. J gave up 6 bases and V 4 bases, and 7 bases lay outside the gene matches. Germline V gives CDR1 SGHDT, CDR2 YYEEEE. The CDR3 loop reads CASSLRQGTEQYF. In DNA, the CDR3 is TGTGCCAGCAGCCTTAGACAGGGAACCGAGCAGTACTTC.

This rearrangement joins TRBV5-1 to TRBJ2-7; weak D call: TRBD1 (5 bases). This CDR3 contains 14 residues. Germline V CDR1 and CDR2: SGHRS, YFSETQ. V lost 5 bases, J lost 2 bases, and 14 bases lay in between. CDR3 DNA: TGCGCCAGCAGACAGGTTTTGCAGGCCTACGAGCAGTACTTC. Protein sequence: CASRQVLQAYEQYF.

The CDR3 DNA sequence: TGTGCCAGCAGTTTAGGGGGCGGGAGTTGGGATACGCAGTATTTT. Residues: CASSLGGGSWDTQYF. The chain couples TRBV27 to TRBJ2-3, with D possibly being TRBD2 (7 bases). There are 15 residues in the CDR3. Germline-derived CDR1 and CDR2 are MNHEY and SMNVEV (reference sequence). Deletions cut 2 bases from V and 6 bases from J, with 15 bases between.

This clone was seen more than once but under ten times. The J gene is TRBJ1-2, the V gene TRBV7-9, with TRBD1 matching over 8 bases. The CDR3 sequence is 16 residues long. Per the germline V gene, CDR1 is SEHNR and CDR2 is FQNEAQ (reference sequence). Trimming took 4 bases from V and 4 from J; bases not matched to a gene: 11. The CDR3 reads CASSSSDRAKAYGYTF. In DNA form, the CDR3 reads TGTGCCAGCAGCTCCTCGGACAGGGCGAAGGCCTATGGCTACACCTTC.

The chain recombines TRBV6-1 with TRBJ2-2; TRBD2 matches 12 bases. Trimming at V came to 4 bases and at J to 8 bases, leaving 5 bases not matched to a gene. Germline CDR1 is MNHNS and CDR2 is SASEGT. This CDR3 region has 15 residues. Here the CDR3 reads CASSARLAGEGELFF. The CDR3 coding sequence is TGTGCCAGCAGTGCCAGACTAGCGGGGGAGGGGGAGCTGTTTTTT.